This T cell receptor beta chain emerged from a study of T cell repertoires in aging, cancer and after chemotherapy. Study-wide findings and caveats: Across the chemotherapy interval, each cancer cohort showed higher median generation probability, suggesting thymic rebound. Healthy donors lost TCR diversity with age mainly through richness, cancer patients through richness and evenness.

Rearranged V-D-J TRB sequences were amplified with a mixed TRB-A/B primer pool. MiXCR was run by TCRdb on the multiplex PCR reads, yielding one entry per CDR3 protein. The data contain about 1,600 distinct CDR3 sequences, roughly 30% of them singletons. Peripheral blood genomic DNA, not sorted cells or RNA, was the template. By share, this clonotype counts as large. Its antigen is unknown. The V end lost 0 bases, the J end lost 11 bases, and 14 bases lay between the germline ends. The CDR3 sequence is 14 residues long. Germline CDR1 and CDR2: MNHNY and SVGAGI (reference sequence). Sequencing was carried out using blood. The receptor was derived from a human donor with a solid tumor. The genes are TRBV6-6 and TRBJ1-5; D not certain. As DNA, the CDR3 is TGTGCCAGCAGTTACTCGTCGTTGAGTGCAGCCCAGCATTTT. Translated: CASSYSSLSAAQHF.